A few counts support the clone carrying this T cell receptor beta chain. No antigen is known for it. The data are from a study of T cells after yellow fever vaccination. The overall study: For low cell numbers, libraries were made with SMART-Seq v4 Ultra Low Input.

Study findings and constraints: Secondary responses were weaker yet peaked faster, day 5 versus 15.

Germline V lookup: CDR1 KGHSH, CDR2 LQKENI. The length of the CDR3 is 15 residues. V was cut by 6 bases and J by 3 bases, with 18 bases left in between. TCR cDNA was made by 5'RACE template switching, adding a universal primer site and UMIs. TCRdb passed the 5' RACE reads through MiXCR, listing each CDR3 protein once. The sample lists approximately 350,000 distinct CDR3 sequences, around 10% occurring once. This chain connects TRBV18 to TRBJ2-7; D unclear. Sequencing was performed on PBMCs, taken on the day of the first yellow fever vaccination. The receptor's source is a man younger than 30 who received the YFV17D yellow fever vaccine. The CDR3 region is CASSPMKGGSYEQYF. DNA of the CDR3: TGTGCCAGCTCGCCGATGAAGGGCGGCAGCTACGAGCAGTACTTC.